This is a list of T cell receptor beta chains from one sample in a study of blood T cell repertoires in COVID-19. TCRdb's copy holds only in-frame clones and misses some; the assay was immunoSEQ multiplex PCR. The sample yields some 270,000 clones, approximately 85% seen once. Sequencing input: peripheral blood. Receptors originate from a human donor with COVID-19, enrolled during active disease. The donor label of this sample is uncertain. Each CDR3 is given with its conserved first and last residue. The order of the fields is V gene, J gene, CDR3 protein.

>TRBV6-4|TRBJ2-3
CASSDRAGGDTQYF
>TRBV9|TRBJ2-1
CASSVSGTVYNEQFF
>TRBV7-9|TRBJ1-2
CASSPRPGQGDYGYTF
>TRBV28|TRBJ2-5
CASSSTVPETQYF
>TRBV4-1|TRBJ1-4
CASSPTFEATNEKLFF
>TRBV6-4|TRBJ2-1
CASSQQSTSGYNEQFF
>TRBV2|TRBJ1-1
CASSQEVALSTEAFF
>TRBV7-8|TRBJ1-3
CASSLGGGVGTIYF
>TRBV3-1/TRBV3-2|TRBJ1-2
CASSELQGDGYTF
>TRBV11-2|TRBJ1-6
CASSFDSPLHF
>TRBV5-6|TRBJ2-7
CASSFGLPYEQYF
>TRBV12-3/TRBV12-4|TRBJ2-7
CASSLAIDEQYF
>TRBV6-5|TRBJ2-7
CASSYPTGGDGKQYF
>TRBV18|TRBJ1-2
CASSPFRGTGDYGYTF
>TRBV29-1|TRBJ2-5
CSVSESQETQYF
>TRBV18|TRBJ1-5
CASSATGGLGGNQPQHF
>TRBV19|TRBJ1-5
CASSISTGYEPQHF
>TRBV15|TRBJ1-4
CATSQGASNEKLFF
>TRBV12-3/TRBV12-4|TRBJ1-6
CASSSQGNSPLHF
>TRBV5-1|TRBJ2-1
CASSLAISGREGNEQFF
>TRBV2|TRBJ1-5
CASQGITQGSSNQPQHF
>TRBV18|TRBJ1-1
CASSPGQGTEAFF
>TRBV21-1|TRBJ2-7
CASSSPGTRNLHEQYF
>TRBV28|TRBJ2-5
CASSPGISETQYF
>TRBV13|TRBJ1-4
CASSLGGTARGEKLFF
>TRBV30|TRBJ1-1
CAWSADRGTEAFF
>TRBV30|TRBJ1-1
CAWSVPRGRGATEAFF
>TRBV12-5|TRBJ1-1
CASAFGAVLNTEAFF
>TRBV12-3/TRBV12-4|TRBJ2-1
CASSPASGREQFF
>TRBV5-4|TRBJ1-4
CASSQAGRTNEKLFF
>TRBV4-2|TRBJ2-7
CASSQTSVLSYEQYF
>TRBV2|TRBJ1-5
CASSRDRGRWPQHF
>TRBV3-1/TRBV3-2|TRBJ1-1
CASSRLDRGNTEAFF
>TRBV19|TRBJ1-1
CASTTGALEAFF
>TRBV9|TRBJ2-4
CASSPGGGRAENIQYF
>TRBV7-6|TRBJ2-1
CASSLAERSNEQFF
>TRBV5-6|TRBJ1-1
CASSLYRGSIMNTEAFF
>TRBV5-6|TRBJ1-3
CASSLIEQGSGNTIYF
>TRBV11-2|TRBJ2-1
CASSLRGTSGGSYNEQFF
>TRBV7-3|TRBJ2-5
CASSKEGTSGSGETQYF
>TRBV4-3|TRBJ2-1
CASSQVRANEQFF
>TRBV3-1/TRBV3-2|TRBJ1-5
CASSQGRGYSNQPQHF
>TRBV3-1/TRBV3-2|TRBJ2-5
CASSQDRVGKTQYF
>TRBV3-1/TRBV3-2|TRBJ1-2
CASSQRTAFNYGYTF
>TRBV28|TRBJ1-2
CASRGTGRTWEGYTF
>TRBV11-2|TRBJ1-2
CASSLGTGVGYTF
>TRBV5-1|TRBJ2-3
CASSPKLAGKTDTQYF
>TRBV5-6|TRBJ2-7
CASSQLAVLGDRGRNEQYF
>TRBV28|TRBJ2-7
CASSLPNTGTGEYEQYF
>TRBV27|TRBJ2-2
CASRKRVSGTLTGELFF
>TRBV19|TRBJ1-1
CASSTPQENTEAFF
>TRBV19|TRBJ2-7
CASSMIGGEQYF
>TRBV18|TRBJ1-5
CASSREGAGNQPQHF
>TRBV11-3|TRBJ2-5
CASRLAGGETQYF